This TCR beta chain was documented in a study of regulatory T cells in long-lasting Graves disease. Specified time point: newly diagnosed GD, antithyroid drugs for less than 3 months. RNA extracted from PBMCs served as the sequencing template. Comment on this clonotype: Its antigen is not identified.

Library construction for TCR beta used iRepertoire HTBI primers and Arm-PCR of CDR3 regions. MiXCR was run by TCRdb on the multiplex PCR reads, yielding one entry per CDR3 protein. Among 350,000 to 550,000 distinct CDR3 sequences listed, under 15% were seen once. Germline V CDR1 and CDR2: LNHDA, SQIVND (reference sequence). With V trimmed by 5 bases and J by 3 bases, 8 bases remained unmatched. CDR3 length: 17 residues. Broader study findings: Accuracy was perhaps lowered by the small sample size. Researchers reported studying only peripheral blood, not thyroid tissue. Clonotypes that were public and shared totalled about 2,500 in persistent patients versus 750 to 1,000 in new patients.

The data were also submitted as part of a second study, on T cells in Graves' hyperthyroidism and ophthalmopathy.

The sequences come from peripheral blood mononuclear cells (PBMCs), collected at new diagnosis, from a patient treated with antithyroid drugs. The rearrangement links TRBV19 to TRBJ2-3, with 13 bases lining up with TRBD2. The receptor comes from a woman aged 25 to 39 with Graves disease. CDR3 amino acids: CASSAGTSGMVTDTQYF. DNA of the CDR3: TGTGCCAGTAGTGCCGGGACTAGCGGGATGGTGACAGATACGCAGTATTTT.